This T cell receptor (beta chain) originates from a study of blood T cell repertoires in COVID-19 (dated by TCRdb to the early 2020s). For the wider study: Samples from collaborators originated in the United States, Italy and Spain and spanned both the acute and convalescent phases of COVID-19. Where available, HLA class I and class II types were obtained from metadata supplied by the sample provider rather than from assay-based typing. The samples were drawn from two sources: the first 160 participants of the ongoing ImmuneRACE study, and 950 to 1,500 subjects contributed by 6 global collaborators. A de-identified subject ID, COVID-19 status, age in years and sex were almost always included in the sample metadata. The material from the prospective study consisted of cDNA or gDNA derived from T cells, B-cell-depleted T cells, or PBMCs. Subjects who had been exposed to COVID-19, were actively infected with it, or had recovered from it provided the deeply sampled blood TCRbeta repertoires that made up the dataset. The repertoires were made available in a free public database intended to serve as a resource for research on the immune response to SARS-CoV-2.

Whole blood was collected in K2EDTA tubes by collaborating institutions according to the institutions' own protocols. For TCRbeta analysis, collaborators shipped samples as frozen whole blood, isolated PBMCs, or DNA extracted from either of those sample types. Study-wide conclusions, independent of this receptor: The amount of clinical and demographic metadata varied by source and participant and was provided uncurated.

The CDR3 sequence holds 16 residues, the cysteine and phenylalanine included. Just the 48-base CDR3 DNA is kept, in frame starting at base 1. CDR1 and CDR2 were assigned from the germline V gene as SGHTA and FQGNSA. V trim: 3 bases; J trim: 0 bases; unmatched bases: 4. TCRbeta CDR3 regions were amplified from genomic DNA using the immunoSEQ Assay, a bias-controlled multiplex PCR. Regarding the original processing steps: Nucleated cell counts per sample were estimated from amplification of reference gene primers within the assay. Sequence reads were collapsed and filtered to measure the absolute abundance of every unique TCRbeta CDR3 rearrangement. Productive Simpson clonality was computed per sample as the square root of Simpson's diversity index over productive rearrangements. Entries here come from immuneACCESS through TCRdb and include only in-frame sequences with V and J called. Some clones fail to appear in such tables; in the studies checked, an unresolved V gene covers under half of the shortfall, and the cause of the remainder is unknown. V, J and clone size reflect that table, while D and trimming were determined from the DNA. For this sample there are roughly 70,000 clones; around 77% appear just once. Of the sample, 9% to 10% falls within the top ten clones.

Points on this clone: No antigen is known for it. One base away there is no much larger clone; base qualities are not given. Other DNA sequences in this sample translate to the same CDR3.

The sequence was obtained from a human donor in a cohort sampled during active COVID-19. Sequenced input: peripheral blood. Recombination joined TRBV7-2 with TRBJ2-7; 11 nucleotides in the junction match TRBD1. This receptor carries the CDR3 CASSLAGTGGSYEQYF. The DNA sequence is given as TGTGCCAGCAGCTTGGCCGGGACAGGGGGCTCCTACGAGCAGTACTTC.